This entry features one T cell receptor beta chain sequence. Its antigen is still unknown. V was clipped by 0 bases and J by 7 bases; unmatched bases: 6. Germline CDR1 is LGHNA and CDR2 is YSLEER. This CDR3 is built from 15 residues. Primers for the PCR totalled 60 Vbeta and 13 Jbeta. Assay used: immunoSEQ multiplex PCR; TCRdb lists only in-frame clones, some missing. The sample contains about 160,000 clones, approximately 80% of which appear only once. The data are from a study of cytomegalovirus exposure and HLA in healthy donors. Regarding the study as a whole: In a later analysis, TCR beta V- and J-gene trimming was associated with a missense DCLRE1C variant. Presence/absence analyses supposed approximately even sequencing depth among donors.

The rearrangement links TRBV4-3 to TRBJ2-1, with 7 nucleotides matching TRBD2. This receptor was obtained from a man younger than 35 in good health and CMV-seronegative. The sequenced sample consisted of PBMCs. This chain's CDR3 is CASSQEGRLANEQFF. CDR3 DNA: TGCGCCAGCAGCCAAGAAGGAAGACTAGCAAATGAGCAGTTCTTC.